The source of this T cell receptor (beta chain) is a study of shared clonotypes between healthy human individuals. Remarks on this clone: Its target is not known.

Study-level results: Larger richness was generally estimated for naive than memory subsets.

When replicate PCRs were run on sorted subsets, they used 150 to 200 ng DNA, about 30,000 T cell genomes. Only in-frame clones appear in the TCRdb table, and some are missing; sequencing was by immunoSEQ multiplex PCR. The sample comprises 1.4 million or so clones, 98% of which are singletons, and about 0.34% rests with the top ten. Adult Caucasians living in Nashville, Tennessee made up all of the donors. A CD45RA-negative memory subset and a CD45RA+ naive subset were separated from the CD4+ cells. The sequenced material came from naive CD4+ T cells sorted from blood. Noted subset: CD45RA+ positively selected. This clonotype was obtained from a man aged 25-45 years in good health.

CDR3 sequence reads: CASSVDPSRGEQFF. The CDR3 DNA reads as TGTGCCAGCAGCGTAGACCCCTCCCGGGGGGAGCAGTTCTTC. The genes are TRBV9 and TRBJ2-1, with D possibly matching TRBD2 (6 bases). This CDR3 region has 14 residues. The ends were cut back, 0 bases at V and 10 bases at J, with 14 bases in the middle. Germline values: CDR1 SGDLS, CDR2 YYNGEE.